This T cell receptor (beta chain) came from a study of cytomegalovirus exposure and HLA in healthy donors. The primer mix had 60 Vbeta and 13 Jbeta primers. Sequenced by immunoSEQ multiplex PCR; TCRdb stores in-frame clones only, minus some. The table lists more than 140,000 clones. The sequenced sample consisted of PBMCs. The clonotype was recovered from a woman aged 18-29 years in good health and CMV-seronegative.

This CDR3 reads CASSSLGGAKGYTF. The DNA for the CDR3 is TGCGCCAGCAGCTCCCTAGGGGGCGCGAAAGGCTACACCTTC. The chain carries TRBV5-1 and TRBJ1-2; 7 nucleotides agree with TRBD1. J was trimmed by 8 bases and V by 3 bases; bases with no gene match: 10. Germline CDR1 reads SGHRS; CDR2 reads YFSETQ. There are 14 residues in the CDR3.